One sample yielded the 24 T cell receptor beta chains listed below, sequenced in a study of cytomegalovirus exposure and HLA in healthy donors. The data were produced by immunoSEQ multiplex PCR, yet TCRdb's version contains in-frame clones alone and is incomplete. Here the sample spans approximately 200,000 clones, around 84% being singletons. Sequencing input: PBMCs. The receptors stem from a man between 18 and 35 years old in good health and CMV-seropositive.

V is TRBV4-3 and J is TRBJ1-2; D call uncertain. The V and J ends lost 0 bases and 2 bases respectively, with 10 bases between them. This CDR3 spans 15 amino acids. In germline, CDR1 is LGHNA, CDR2 YSLEER. In DNA form, the CDR3 reads TGCGCCAGCAGCCAAGATGTCCAACTAAACTATGGCTACACCTTC. Protein: CASSQDVQLNYGYTF.

V and J are TRBV14 and TRBJ1-4; unclear D gene. CDR3 length equals 19 residues. Per the germline V gene, CDR1 is SGHDN and CDR2 is FVKESK. V lost 5 bases to trimming and J lost 5 bases, with 27 bases between them. CDR3 DNA sequence: TGTGCCAGCAGCAACCTGCGATTGATTGCGACACCGGAAAATGAAAAACTGTTTTTT. This translates into CASSNLRLIATPENEKLFF.

The chain joins TRBV4-1 to TRBJ2-1, with no clear D. Germline values: CDR1 MGHRA, CDR2 YSYEKL. V lost 4 bases and J lost 10, with 11 bases in between. This CDR3 has 12 residues. The CDR3 spells CASSPPSGEQFF. The CDR3 bases are TGCGCCAGCAGCCCGCCGTCTGGCGAGCAGTTCTTC.

J is TRBJ2-1 and V is TRBV4-3, with 11 bases identical to TRBD2. This CDR3 region has 16 residues. In germline, CDR1 is LGHNA, CDR2 YSLEER. After removal of 3 bases from V and 7 bases from J, the junction contained 8 bases not matched to a gene. The CDR3: CASSHYGLAGKNEQFF. DNA for the CDR3: TGCGCCAGCAGCCACTACGGACTAGCGGGCAAAAATGAGCAGTTCTTC.

The genes are TRBV5-6 and TRBJ2-5; possible D gene TRBD1, 6 bases. The germline CDR1 and CDR2 sequences are SGHDT and YYEEEE. V was trimmed by 10 bases and J by 7 bases, leaving 11 bases between them. The CDR3 sequence is 10 residues long. The CDR3 region is CAEGEGTQYF. The CDR3 nucleotides are TGTGCCGAGGGGGAAGGGACCCAGTACTTC.

V gene TRBV28 combines with J gene TRBJ2-2; 10 bases are shared with TRBD2. Germline V gene lookup returns CDR1 MDHEN and CDR2 SYDVKM. The ends lost 6 bases at V and 3 bases at J; junction bases unmatched: 10. The CDR3 runs to 17 residues. The CDR3 DNA reads as TGTGCCAGCAGCCCGACCCTAGCGGGAGCGCACACCGGGGAGCTGTTTTTT. Residues: CASSPTLAGAHTGELFF.

The chain links TRBV29-1 to TRBJ1-1; TRBD1 might be the D (5 bases). The V gene lost 7 bases and the J gene lost 2 bases, with 17 bases spanning the gap. The germline V gene has CDR1 SQVTM and CDR2 ANQGSEA. The CDR3 covers 14 residues. CDR3 nucleotide sequence: TGCAGCGGAGAAAAGGGGAACCTTAACACTGAAGCTTTCTTT. As protein: CSGEKGNLNTEAFF.

This chain joins TRBV25-1 and TRBJ2-7; possibly TRBD2 for D (6 bases). The CDR3 is 12 amino acids. Per germline, CDR1 MGHDK and CDR2 SYGVNS. V was cut by 6 bases and J by 5 bases, with 11 bases left in between. CDR3 amino acids: CASRDYGNEQYF. CDR3 DNA sequence: TGTGCCAGCAGGGACTACGGGAACGAGCAGTACTTC.

The chain has TRBV13 and TRBJ2-5; 10 bases map to TRBD2. The CDR3 length is 15 residues. Looked up from germline, CDR1 is PRHDT and CDR2 is FYEKMQ (reference sequence). Trimming cost V 5 bases and J 2 bases; bases outside gene matches: 5. The CDR3: CASSPKLAGQETQYF. The CDR3 bases are TGTGCCAGCAGCCCAAAACTAGCGGGGCAAGAGACCCAGTACTTC.

V is TRBV7-8 and J is TRBJ2-1, with D perhaps TRBD2 (5 bases). V was cut by 4 bases and J by 5 bases, with 21 bases left in between. CDR3 size: 17 residues. CDR1 and CDR2 from the germline V gene are SGHVS and FQNEAQ. In nucleotides, the CDR3 is TGTGCCAGCAGCTACCCACGGGGTGATTTCGGGGACAATGAGCAGTTCTTC. Translating it yields CASSYPRGDFGDNEQFF.

This sequence joins TRBV4-3 and TRBJ2-3; 9 nucleotides match TRBD2. CDR1 and CDR2 from the germline V gene are LGHNA and YSLEER. V lost 0 bases to trimming and J lost 4 bases; unmatched junction nucleotides: 5. The CDR3 is 16 residues long. The CDR3 reads CASSQERAGGADTQYF. The CDR3 DNA follows: TGCGCCAGCAGCCAAGAGCGAGCGGGAGGCGCAGATACGCAGTATTTT.

The chain recombines TRBV7-2 with TRBJ2-2, with TRBD1 identical over 11 bases. V lost 6 bases to trimming and J lost 9 bases; unmatched junction nucleotides: 6. CDR1 SGHTA and CDR2 FQGNSA come from the germline V gene. This CDR3 is 14 amino acids long. DNA of the CDR3: TGTGCCAGCAGGCCGGGACAGGGGGTCCGGGAGCTGTTTTTT. Translated, it gives CASRPGQGVRELFF.

V is TRBV5-5 and J is TRBJ2-7; tentatively, D is TRBD2 (6 bases). This CDR3 has 14 amino acids. Germline V gene sequence: CDR1 SGHKS, CDR2 YYEKEE (reference sequence). Trimming took 3 bases from V and 5 from J, leaving 15 bases between them. CDR3 residues: CASSSIGSLDEQYF. For the CDR3, the DNA is TGTGCCAGCAGCTCCATCGGGAGTCTGGACGAGCAGTACTTC.

The V gene is TRBV5-1, the J gene TRBJ2-1; TRBD2 agrees at 8 bases. Germline CDR1 SGHRS, CDR2 YFSETQ. The CDR3 covers 15 residues. The junction had 7 bases not matched to a gene; V was cut back by 3 bases and J by 5 bases. In DNA, the CDR3 is TGCGCCAGCAGCTCGGGACTAGTGCCGAACAATGAGCAGTTCTTC. The encoded protein is CASSSGLVPNNEQFF.

V is TRBV20-1 and J is TRBJ2-7, with a possible D match to TRBD1 (5 bases). V was clipped by 4 bases and J by 4 bases, with 8 bases between them. The CDR3 is made up of 11 amino acids. Germline CDR1 and CDR2: DFQATT and SNEGSKA (reference sequence). The CDR3 spells CSATTGYEQYF. The CDR3 nucleotides are TGCAGTGCTACTACAGGTTACGAGCAGTACTTC.

V and J are TRBV7-2 and TRBJ2-5, with D perhaps TRBD2 (7 bases). Germline V CDR1 and CDR2: SGHTA, FQGNSA. The CDR3 extends over 18 amino acids. Trimming took 5 bases from V and 4 from J, leaving 26 bases between them. Here the CDR3 reads CASSPRRGGREPRETQYF. The CDR3, as DNA: TGTGCCAGCAGCCCCAGGAGGGGGGGCAGGGAGCCCCGAGAGACCCAGTACTTC.

On this clone: This same CDR3 is encoded by further DNA sequences in the sample. The gene calls are TRBV5-1 and TRBJ1-2; no firm D call. Germline V gene lookup returns CDR1 SGHRS and CDR2 YFSETQ. CDR3 length: 14 residues. The V end was cut by 2 bases, the J end by 0 bases, with 8 bases between. The CDR3 reads CASSLAESNYGYTF. CDR3 nucleotides: TGCGCCAGCAGCTTAGCGGAGTCTAACTATGGCTACACCTTC.

This chain uses TRBV28 with TRBJ2-1; 7 bases match TRBD1. With 5 bases clipped from V and 4 bases from J, the junction kept 8 bases outside the gene matches. CDR1 is MDHEN and CDR2 is SYDVKM in the germline V gene. This CDR3 has 15 amino acids. The CDR3 is CASSQDRVLYNEQFF. DNA for the CDR3: TGTGCCAGCAGTCAAGACAGGGTACTATACAATGAGCAGTTCTTC.

The chain is built from TRBV6-1 and TRBJ2-7; no reliable D call. CDR1 is MNHNS, CDR2 SASEGT, per germline. CDR3 length: 14 residues. Between the trimmed V and J ends, which lost 4 bases and 0 bases, there was a span of 10 bases. The CDR3 protein is CASSAYGSSYEQYF. The CDR3 nucleotides are TGTGCCAGCAGTGCATACGGTAGCTCCTACGAGCAGTACTTC.

The V gene is TRBV30, the J gene TRBJ2-1; tentatively, D is TRBD1 (6 bases). Trimming removed 4 bases from V and 10 bases from J, with 14 bases in between. This CDR3 is 12 amino acids long. In germline, CDR1 is GTSNPN, CDR2 SVGIG (reference sequence). The CDR3 DNA reads as TGTGCCTGGAATGTCCTTGGACAGGAGCAGTTCTTC. The encoded protein is CAWNVLGQEQFF. Full variable domain (missing parts from reference TRBV30 and TRBJ2-1): SQTIHQWPATLVQPVGSPLSLECTVEGTSNPNLYWYRQAAGRGLQLLFYSVGIGQISSEVPQNLSASRPQDRQFILSSKKLLLSDSGFYLCAWNVLGQEQFFGPGTRLTVL.

The genes are TRBV5-4 and TRBJ1-1; 9 nucleotides line up with TRBD1. Unmatched junction bases numbered 13, after V lost 4 bases and J lost 12 bases. Germline V gene data show CDR1 as SGHNT and CDR2 as YYREEE (reference sequence). CDR3 size: 14 residues. CDR3 sequence: CASSPNRGLGPPFF. Written as DNA, the CDR3 is TGTGCCAGCAGCCCGAACAGGGGGCTAGGGCCCCCTTTCTTT.

This clone was seen only once. The chain combines TRBV14 with TRBJ2-5; possible D gene TRBD1, 6 bases. Trimming shortened V by 4 bases and J by 7 bases, and 22 bases separated the two germline ends. In germline, CDR1 is SGHDN, CDR2 FVKESK. The CDR3 has 16 residues. CDR3 sequence (DNA): TGTGCCAGCAGCCCACCGATGAAGACAGGCCGACGGACCCAGTACTTC. This encodes CASSPPMKTGRRTQYF.

The CDR3 loop reads CASSLDLAGPSSSTDTQYF. The CDR3 DNA follows: TGTGCCAGCAGTTTAGATCTAGCGGGGCCTTCATCTAGCACAGATACGCAGTATTTT. V is TRBV28 and J is TRBJ2-3, with 9 positions matching TRBD2. The CDR3 extends over 19 amino acids. The ends lost 2 bases at V and 0 bases at J; junction bases unmatched: 12. Germline values: CDR1 MDHEN, CDR2 SYDVKM.

This clone was observed a few times. CDR3 sequence: CATRGGIYEQYF. The DNA for the CDR3 is TGTGCCACCCGAGGGGGAATCTACGAGCAGTACTTC. The genes are TRBV6-5 and TRBJ2-7; TRBD1 might be the D (6 bases). This CDR3 comprises 12 residues. Trimming stripped 10 bases from V and 3 bases from J, with 13 bases between. The V gene's germline CDR1 is MNHEY and CDR2 SVGAGI.